A single sample gave rise to the 13 T cell receptor beta chains below, sequenced in a study of blood T cells in healthy people across ages. Sample-barcoded 5' priming and a J-beta primer mix drove a second PCR of roughly 6 to 12 cycles. TCRdb redid the calling of the 5' RACE reads with MiXCR, one entry per CDR3 protein. The repertoire holds about 830,000 distinct CDR3 sequences, with 62% as singletons. What was sequenced was blood. Receptors originate from a man aged 30 to 39 in good health.

The gene calls are TRBV20-1 and TRBJ1-2; 9 nucleotides align to TRBD1. With 6 bases clipped from V and 7 bases from J, the junction kept 21 bases outside the gene matches. There are 17 residues in the CDR3. Germline-derived CDR1 and CDR2 are DFQATT and SNEGSKA (reference sequence). CDR3 sequence (DNA): TGCAGTGCGTCGTACAGGAGGGGACAGGGTAGTCGCCCTGGCTACACCTTC. Translation: CSASYRRGQGSRPGYTF.

This clonotype turned up a few times. The chain is built from TRBV9 and TRBJ1-4, with D maybe TRBD1 (6 bases). The CDR3 is 15 amino acids. Germline V gene data show CDR1 as SGDLS and CDR2 as YYNGEE. V lost 0 bases to trimming and J lost 5 bases, with 11 bases between them. CDR3 nucleotide sequence: TGTGCCAGCAGCGTAGACGGGACACCGAATGAAAAACTGTTTTTT. Translating it yields CASSVDGTPNEKLFF.

The rearrangement uses TRBV7-3 and TRBJ2-3; TRBD2 matches at 11 bases. V was clipped by 5 bases and J by 2 bases; unmatched bases: 6. The CDR3 is made up of 16 amino acids. Germline V lookup: CDR1 SGHTA, CDR2 FQGTGA. In DNA form, the CDR3 reads TGTGCCAGCAGCCTTGGGACTAGCGGACTCACAGATACGCAGTATTTT. Translated, it gives CASSLGTSGLTDTQYF.

The V and J genes are TRBV20-1 and TRBJ2-2, with a weak D call TRBD2 (6 bases). With 5 bases removed from V and 1 base from J, the gap between germline ends came to 14 bases. The CDR3 length is 15 residues. Looked up from germline, CDR1 is DFQATT and CDR2 is SNEGSKA (reference sequence). The CDR3 sequence: CSAPMEGWNTGELFF. CDR3 nucleotides: TGCAGTGCTCCTATGGAGGGATGGAACACCGGGGAGCTGTTTTTT.

With respect to this clonotype: At one end, the junction sequence differs from germline, possibly due to a read error. Here the CDR3 reads CASSQLRRASGGLRSSYKEQFF. The CDR3 coding sequence is TGTGCCAGCAGCCAGTTACGAAGGGCTAGCGGGGGCCTAAGGAGCTCCTACAAGGAGCAGTTCTTC. The genes are TRBV4-2 and TRBJ2-1; 10 bases align to TRBD2. Germline CDR1 LGHNA, CDR2 YNFKEQ. The CDR3 spans 22 residues.

The V call is TRBV27, the J call TRBJ2-5; D tentatively reads TRBD1 or TRBD2 (5 bases each). The V gene's germline CDR1 is MNHEY and CDR2 SMNVEV (reference sequence). The CDR3 consists of 17 residues. The germline V and J ends were trimmed by 5 bases and 0 bases, with 19 bases remaining between them. The CDR3 sequence is CASSPGTRRLDQETQYF. The CDR3 coding sequence is TGTGCCAGCAGTCCCGGGACGAGGCGGTTGGACCAAGAGACCCAGTACTTC.

The rearrangement uses TRBV6-2 or TRBV6-3 and TRBJ1-2; D remains ambiguous. Germline CDR1 is MNHEY and CDR2 is SVGEGT. The CDR3 contains 12 residues. Trimming took 1 base from V and 8 from J, leaving 8 bases between them. The CDR3 region is CASSYYLGGYTF. The CDR3 region has the DNA TGTGCCAGCAGTTACTACCTTGGGGGCTACACCTTC.

The chain has TRBV27 and TRBJ2-1; D unresolved. The CDR3 consists of 16 residues. The germline V gene encodes CDR1 MNHEY and CDR2 SMNVEV (reference sequence). V was cut by 3 bases and J by 0 bases, with 12 bases left in between. The CDR3 reads CASSLRYLSSYNEQFF. In DNA, the CDR3 is TGTGCCAGCAGTTTGAGGTATCTAAGCTCCTACAATGAGCAGTTCTTC.

A single count supports this clonotype. The rearrangement joins TRBV20-1 to TRBJ1-5; no clear D. CDR3 length equals 13 residues. From germline, CDR1 is DFQATT and CDR2 SNEGSKA (reference sequence). Trimming took off 6 bases at V and 4 bases at J, with 13 bases between the two ends. CDR3 in amino acids: CSALGRTNQPQHF. The DNA of the CDR3 is TGCAGTGCCCTGGGCCGGACGAATCAGCCCCAGCATTTT.

The rearrangement links TRBV5-1 to TRBJ2-5; D may be TRBD1 or TRBD2 (7 bases each). CDR3 size: 15 residues. Between the trimmed V and J ends, which lost 4 bases and 4 bases, there was a span of 17 bases. CDR1 is SGHRS and CDR2 is YFSETQ in the germline V gene. Here the CDR3 reads CASSTQGGARETQYF. The CDR3 region has the DNA TGCGCCAGCAGCACGCAGGGGGGGGCCAGAGAGACCCAGTACTTC. Filled out from reference TRBV5-1 and TRBJ2-5, the complete variable domain reads KAGVTQTPRYLIKTRGQQVTLSCSPISGHRSVSWYQQTPGQGLQFLFEYFSETQRNKGNFPGRFSGRQFSNSRSEMNVSTLELGDSALYLCASSTQGGARETQYFGPGTRLLVL.

The rearrangement uses TRBV2 and TRBJ1-2, with a possible D match to TRBD1 (6 bases). The germline V gene has CDR1 SNHLY and CDR2 FYNNEI. The CDR3 length is 14 residues. V was pared by 8 bases and J by 4 bases, with 17 bases between. The CDR3 region is CASRREGVIYGYTF. The CDR3 DNA sequence: TGTGCCAGCCGGAGGGAGGGGGTGATCTATGGCTACACCTTC.

The chain couples TRBV9 to TRBJ2-4; D call uncertain. The J call may be in error: the DNA end matches TRBJ2-7 better. The CDR3 extends over 14 amino acids. Germline loops: CDR1 SGDLS, CDR2 YYNGEE. The CDR3 DNA reads as TGTGCCAGCAGCCAGGAGAGGTTCTCCTACGAGCAGTACTTC. Translation: CASSQERFSYEQYF.

The rearrangement uses TRBV20-1 and TRBJ2-7; D is tentatively TRBD1 or TRBD2 (5 bases each). Germline assignment: CDR1 DFQATT and CDR2 SNEGSKA (reference sequence). The V end lost 1 base, the J end lost 3 bases, and 10 bases lay between the germline ends. The CDR3 loop spans 13 amino acids. The DNA of the CDR3 is TGCAGTGCTAGAGGGGGGTCCTACTACGAGCAGTACTTC. Translation gives CSARGGSYYEQYF.